The 27 T cell receptor beta chains below were found in one sample sequenced in a study of T cells after yellow fever vaccination. TCRdb itself ran the 5' RACE reads through MiXCR, one entry per CDR3 protein. The sample records 170,000 or so distinct CDR3 sequences, roughly 6.2% being singletons. Sample: CD4+ T cells sorted from PBMCs, taken on the day of the first yellow fever vaccination. Source of these receptors: a man younger than 35 who received the YFV17D yellow fever vaccine.

This clonotype was counted at least ten times. The J gene is TRBJ1-1, the V gene TRBV12-3 or TRBV12-4; weak D call: TRBD1 (5 bases). The CDR3 consists of 13 residues. The V end was cut by 2 bases, the J end by 5 bases, with 9 bases between. This CDR3 reads CASSLSGGTEAFF. The DNA for the CDR3 is TGTGCCAGCAGTTTATCCGGGGGGACTGAAGCTTTCTTT.

This clonotype was detected ten times or more. The chain couples TRBV3-1 to TRBJ2-2; D is uncertain. V lost 4 bases, J lost 7 bases, and 10 bases lay in between. Germline assignment: CDR1 LGHDT and CDR2 YNNKEL (reference sequence). The CDR3 is 13 residues long. CDR3 in amino acids: CASSRGGDGELFF. The CDR3 DNA is TGTGCCAGCAGCCGCGGTGGGGACGGGGAGCTGTTTTTT.

In this sample, this clonotype turned up a few times. The V call is TRBV27, the J call TRBJ2-3; D call uncertain. The germline CDR1 and CDR2 sequences are MNHEY and SMNVEV (reference sequence). The CDR3 is 14 residues long. The V end lost 1 base, the J end lost 1 base, and 6 bases lay between the germline ends. The CDR3 DNA reads as TGTGCCAGCAGTTTATATAGAGGCACAGATACGCAGTATTTT. This sequence encodes CASSLYRGTDTQYF.

The chain employs TRBV20-1 and TRBJ1-1; D is unresolved. The CDR3 is 13 amino acids. Germline V lookup: CDR1 DFQATT, CDR2 SNEGSKA (reference sequence). The ends were cut back, 5 bases at V and 8 bases at J, with 18 bases in the middle. CDR3 region: CSAQYPSTGEAFF. As DNA, the CDR3 is TGCAGTGCTCAATACCCTTCGACTGGAGAAGCTTTCTTT.

This clonotype was counted at least ten times. V gene TRBV20-1 combines with J gene TRBJ2-7; tentative D call: TRBD1 (5 bases). There are 13 residues in the CDR3. Trimming cost V 3 bases and J 2 bases, with 11 bases left between them. Germline V gene sequence: CDR1 DFQATT, CDR2 SNEGSKA (reference sequence). The CDR3 sequence: CSASSRQTYEQYF. The DNA of the CDR3 is TGCAGTGCTAGCTCGCGACAGACCTACGAGCAGTACTTC.

The rearrangement links TRBV15 to TRBJ2-1; maybe TRBD1 (6 bases). This CDR3 is built from 14 residues. Trimming cost V 0 bases and J 15 bases, with 18 bases left between them. Germline CDR1 and CDR2: LNHNV and YYDKDF (reference sequence). In nucleotides, the CDR3 is TGTGCCACCAGCAGAGATACAGGGCGTGATCAATCGTTCTTC. This codes for CATSRDTGRDQSFF.

The chain employs TRBV11-3 and TRBJ2-2, with D perhaps TRBD1 (5 bases). CDR1 and CDR2 from the germline V gene are SGHNT and YENEEA. The CDR3 sequence is 14 residues long. Deletions cut 5 bases from V and 4 bases from J, with 11 bases between. CDR3 sequence (DNA): TGTGCCAGCAGCCGAGGACAATCCACCGGGGAGCTGTTTTTT. Protein sequence: CASSRGQSTGELFF.

The V and J genes are TRBV7-2 and TRBJ1-5; 10 bases are a match to TRBD1. CDR1 and CDR2 (germline): SGHTA, FQGNSA. J lost 11 bases, V lost 4 bases, and 2 bases had no gene match. The CDR3 totals 12 residues. CDR3 in amino acids: CASSWTGGAQHF. The CDR3 DNA follows: TGTGCCAGCAGCTGGACAGGGGGAGCCCAGCATTTT.

Of note for this clonotype: Given a much more abundant clone one base away, this may be a read error. The chain is built from TRBV11-2 and TRBJ2-5; 9 bases are shared with TRBD2. Germline V CDR1 and CDR2: SGHAT, FQNNGV. Germline trimming cut 5 bases from V and 5 bases from J; bases unmatched to any gene: 18. The CDR3 runs to 18 residues. CDR3 in DNA: TGTGCCAGCAGCCCCAAGAGGACTAGCGTGGGGGCCCCGGAGACCCAGTACTTC. Residues: CASSPKRTSVGAPETQYF.

The J gene is TRBJ2-5, the V gene TRBV6-2 or TRBV6-3, with 8 bases aligning to TRBD2. This CDR3 comprises 15 residues. Germline V lookup: CDR1 MNHEY, CDR2 SVGEGT. Germline trimming cut 5 bases from V and 0 bases from J; bases unmatched to any gene: 5. The CDR3 protein is CASSRAGAYQETQYF. CDR3 DNA sequence: TGTGCCAGCAGTCGAGCGGGGGCCTACCAAGAGACCCAGTACTTC.

This clonotype was observed many times. V is TRBV7-6 and J is TRBJ2-5, with D perhaps matching TRBD2 (6 bases). CDR1 is SGHVS and CDR2 is FNYEAQ in the germline V gene. The CDR3 has 14 amino acids. The V end lost 1 base, the J end lost 0 bases, and 6 bases lay between the germline ends. In nucleotides, the CDR3 is TGTGCCAGCAGCTTAGGGGGGGACCAAGAGACCCAGTACTTC. It codes for CASSLGGDQETQYF.

This clonotype was detected ten times or more. The CDR3 sequence is CASRSSDGGFNEQFF. DNA for the CDR3: TGCGCCAGCAGATCCTCGGACGGGGGCTTCAATGAGCAGTTCTTC. J is TRBJ2-1 and V is TRBV5-1; TRBD1 or TRBD2 may be the D gene (6 bases each). The CDR3 spans 15 residues. V was clipped by 5 bases and J by 6 bases, with 18 bases between them. CDR1 is SGHRS, CDR2 YFSETQ, per germline.

This clonotype has a count of ten or more. The V call is TRBV7-2, the J call TRBJ1-2; 11 positions agree with TRBD1. V gave up 6 bases and J gave up 8 bases; unmatched junction bases: 8. Germline lookup yields CDR1 SGHTA and CDR2 FQGNSA. The CDR3 consists of 14 residues. This CDR3 is CASSPGTGGRGYTF. The CDR3 DNA is TGTGCCAGCAGTCCGGGGACAGGGGGACGAGGCTACACCTTC.

This clonotype was counted ten times or more. The chain carries TRBV20-1 and TRBJ1-1, with 7 nucleotides matching TRBD1. This CDR3 spans 13 amino acids. The V gene's germline CDR1 is DFQATT and CDR2 SNEGSKA (reference sequence). V was clipped by 6 bases and J by 0 bases; unmatched bases: 4. The CDR3 sequence is CSAAGQLNTEAFF. CDR3 nucleotides: TGCAGTGCCGCGGGACAGTTGAACACTGAAGCTTTCTTT.

This clonotype was observed at least ten times. The CDR3 region is CASSLGLGVLIDEQFF. CDR3 sequence (DNA): TGCGCCAGCAGCCTGGGTTTGGGGGTACTGATCGATGAGCAGTTCTTC. The genes are TRBV5-1 and TRBJ2-1; D tentatively reads TRBD1 or TRBD2 (5 bases each). CDR1 and CDR2 (germline): SGHRS, YFSETQ. The CDR3 has 16 amino acids. V was clipped by 4 bases and J by 8 bases, with 22 bases between them.

At least ten counts were recorded for this clonotype. The chain has TRBV29-1 and TRBJ1-2, with D uncertain. CDR3 length: 13 residues. The V end lost 7 bases, the J end lost 8 bases, and 20 bases lay between the germline ends. Per germline, CDR1 SQVTM and CDR2 ANQGSEA. The CDR3 loop is CSGGFRTGGGYTF. DNA for the CDR3: TGCAGCGGCGGCTTCCGTACCGGTGGGGGCTACACCTTC.

This clonotype appeared a few times. V is TRBV7-2 and J is TRBJ2-1; a weak D match, TRBD2 (7 bases). The CDR3 is 16 amino acids. Between the trimmed V and J ends, which lost 4 bases and 4 bases, there was a span of 17 bases. CDR1 SGHTA and CDR2 FQGNSA come from the germline V gene. CDR3: CASSSLGGGYYNEQFF. The CDR3 DNA follows: TGTGCCAGCAGCTCCCTTGGGGGGGGCTATTACAATGAGCAGTTCTTC. Variable domain in full (rest from reference TRBV7-2 and TRBJ2-1): GAGVSQSPSNKVTEKGKDVELRCDPISGHTALYWYRQSLGQGLEFLIYFQGNSAPDKSGLPSDRFSAERTGGSVSTLTIQRTQQEDSAVYLCASSSLGGGYYNEQFFGPGTRLTVL.

This clonotype was observed a handful of times. The chain carries TRBV6-2 or TRBV6-3 and TRBJ1-4; unclear D gene. Trimming removed 5 bases at V and 15 bases at J, with 7 bases between. Germline V gene lookup returns CDR1 MNHEY and CDR2 SVGEGT. This CDR3 contains 9 residues. The DNA of the CDR3 is TGTGCCAGCAGTAAGAGAGTGTTTTTT. Translating it yields CASSKRVFF.

The rearrangement uses TRBV6-2 or TRBV6-3 and TRBJ2-1, with D possibly TRBD1 on 6 matching bases. V lost 10 bases and J 0 bases, leaving 13 bases between the germline ends. This CDR3 comprises 14 residues. Looked up from germline, CDR1 is MNHEY and CDR2 is SVGEGT. In DNA, the CDR3 is TGTGCCACCACACAGGGTCTCTCCTACAATGAGCAGTTCTTC. It specifies CATTQGLSYNEQFF.

At least ten counts were recorded for this clonotype. The chain recombines TRBV10-3 with TRBJ2-3; 16 bases are a match to TRBD2. Germline lookup yields CDR1 ENHRY and CDR2 SYGVKD. Trimming removed 8 bases from V and 2 bases from J; junction bases left unmatched: 13. The CDR3 spans 19 residues. Written as DNA, the CDR3 is TGTGCCATCTCTGGGGTCGGGACTAGCGGGGGGGTCGACACAGATACGCAGTATTTT. This encodes CAISGVGTSGGVDTDTQYF.

This clonotype was observed many times. This chain links TRBV7-9 with TRBJ2-2, with D uncertain. This CDR3 region has 15 residues. The V gene's germline CDR1 is SEHNR and CDR2 FQNEAQ (reference sequence). V lost 3 bases and J lost 5, with 13 bases in between. CDR3 residues: CASSFPRRLTGELFF. As DNA, the CDR3 is TGTGCCAGCAGCTTCCCACGGAGATTAACCGGGGAGCTGTTTTTT.

This clonotype was seen repeatedly, ten times or more. This chain links TRBV12-3 or TRBV12-4 with TRBJ2-2, with D perhaps TRBD2 (5 bases). This CDR3 has 14 residues. Trimming removed 3 bases at V and 1 base at J, with 6 bases between. The CDR3 DNA reads as TGTGCCAGCAGTTTGGGGAGGAACACCGGGGAGCTGTTTTTT. Protein product: CASSLGRNTGELFF.

As regards this clonotype: A read error may be the cause here, since a much bigger clone is one base away. The V call is TRBV4-2, the J call TRBJ2-5; no firm D call. V was trimmed by 0 bases and J by 5 bases, leaving 10 bases between them. This CDR3 is built from 14 residues. Germline assignment: CDR1 LGHNA and CDR2 YNFKEQ. The chain's CDR3 is CASSQDPGHETQYF. The CDR3 region has the DNA TGTGCCAGCAGCCAAGATCCCGGGCACGAGACCCAGTACTTC.

In the case of this clonotype: A much more abundant neighbour one base away suggests this may be a read error. The chain employs TRBV6-2 or TRBV6-3 and TRBJ2-4; D is uncertain. From germline, CDR1 is MNHEY and CDR2 SVGEGT. The CDR3 totals 11 residues. CDR3 region: CASGKGNIRYF. CDR3 sequence (DNA): TGTGCCAGCGGTAAAGGAAACATTCGGTACTTC.

This clonotype appeared many times. The chain links TRBV4-3 to TRBJ2-4, with 7 bases matching TRBD2. V trimming: 0 bases; J trimming: 15 bases; junction bases outside the gene matches: 8. The CDR3 is 13 residues long. CDR1 is LGHNA and CDR2 is YSLEER in the germline V gene. CDR3 nucleotides: TGCGCCAGCAGCCAAGAAAAAGCGGGGAGGCGGTACTTC. This encodes CASSQEKAGRRYF.

This clonotype was detected many times. The genes are TRBV5-1 and TRBJ2-1; D is perhaps TRBD2 (6 bases). The germline V gene has CDR1 SGHRS and CDR2 YFSETQ. The CDR3 consists of 14 residues. V was cut by 1 base and J by 3 bases, with 8 bases left in between. The CDR3 is CASSLNSGYNEQFF. In DNA form, the CDR3 reads TGCGCCAGCAGCTTGAATAGCGGCTACAATGAGCAGTTCTTC.

This clonotype has just a few counts. The chain's CDR3 is CASSLSVGMIDTF. In nucleotides, the CDR3 is TGTGCCAGCAGCTTATCTGTAGGGATGATTGACACCTTC. The gene calls are TRBV11-2 and TRBJ1-2; D is uncertain. The length of the CDR3 is 13 residues. Trimming stripped 2 bases from V and 12 bases from J, with 16 bases between. Germline-derived CDR1 and CDR2 are SGHAT and FQNNGV. Filled out from reference TRBV11-2 and TRBJ1-2, the complete variable domain reads EAGVAQSPRYKIIEKRQSVAFWCNPISGHATLYWYQQILGQGPKLLIQFQNNGVVDDSQLPKDRFSAERLKGVDSTLKIQPAKLEDSAVYLCASSLSVGMIDTFGSGTRLTVV.